These T cell receptor beta chains were read from a single sample in a study of CD8 T cells in Susac syndrome. A single record per CDR3 protein comes from TCRdb applying MiXCR to the immunoSEQ multiplex PCR reads. Among approximately 200,000 distinct CDR3 sequences listed, more than 85% were seen once. Specimen: CD8+ T cells from PBMCs. These receptors were taken from a human donor with multiple sclerosis. The CDR3 runs from the conserved cysteine through the conserved F or W. Each record gives: clone size, J gene, D gene, CDR3 length, V gene, CDR3 protein, CDR3 DNA. The D gene is left open where the match is weak. Some rows have no size entry. The others give once, few or many, or a class for an expanded clone.

clone size: .
J gene: TRBJ1-2
D gene: TRBD1
CDR3 length: 12
V gene: TRBV13
CDR3 protein: CASSPDRSGYTF
CDR3 DNA: TGTGCCAGCAGCCCGGACAGGTCAGGCTACACCTTC

clone size: .
J gene: TRBJ2-1
D gene: .
CDR3 length: 14
V gene: TRBV27
CDR3 protein: CASSSAGLGREQFF
CDR3 DNA: TGTGCCAGCAGTTCTGCGGGGCTGGGGAGGGAGCAGTTCTTC

clone size: .
J gene: TRBJ2-5
D gene: .
CDR3 length: 14
V gene: TRBV15
CDR3 protein: CATEELGSQETQYF
CDR3 DNA: TGTGCCACCGAGGAGTTGGGAAGTCAAGAGACCCAGTACTTC

clone size: .
J gene: TRBJ2-3
D gene: .
CDR3 length: 14
V gene: TRBV27
CDR3 protein: CASSVRASTDTQYF
CDR3 DNA: TGTGCCAGCAGTGTAAGGGCGAGCACAGATACGCAGTATTTT

clone size: once
J gene: TRBJ1-2
D gene: TRBD1
CDR3 length: 14
V gene: TRBV29-1
CDR3 protein: CSAPDRGGNYGYTF
CDR3 DNA: TGCAGCGCTCCGGACAGGGGAGGCAACTATGGCTACACCTTC

clone size: .
J gene: TRBJ2-1
D gene: TRBD2
CDR3 length: 17
V gene: TRBV2
CDR3 protein: CASSEAPGGGSYNEQFF
CDR3 DNA: TGTGCCAGCAGTGAAGCGCCCGGCGGGGGTTCCTACAATGAGCAGTTCTTC

clone size: .
J gene: TRBJ1-5
D gene: .
CDR3 length: 14
V gene: TRBV27
CDR3 protein: CASSLASGYQPQHF
CDR3 DNA: TGTGCCAGCAGTTTAGCCTCGGGTTATCAGCCCCAGCATTTT

clone size: .
J gene: TRBJ2-7
D gene: .
CDR3 length: 14
V gene: TRBV19
CDR3 protein: CASSNWEGAHEQYF
CDR3 DNA: TGTGCCAGTAGTAATTGGGAGGGGGCCCACGAGCAGTACTTC

clone size: few
J gene: TRBJ1-1
D gene: .
CDR3 length: 12
V gene: TRBV25-1
CDR3 protein: CASSEWGTEAFF
CDR3 DNA: TGTGCCAGCAGTGAATGGGGCACTGAAGCTTTCTTT

clone size: .
J gene: TRBJ1-1
D gene: .
CDR3 length: 13
V gene: TRBV30
CDR3 protein: CAWTDGGNTEAFF
CDR3 DNA: TGTGCCTGGACCGATGGGGGGAACACTGAAGCTTTCTTT

clone size: .
J gene: TRBJ2-2
D gene: .
CDR3 length: 14
V gene: TRBV11-2
CDR3 protein: CASSFVPLGGELFF
CDR3 DNA: TGTGCCAGCAGCTTCGTCCCACTAGGGGGGGAGCTGTTTTTT

clone size: .
J gene: TRBJ1-1
D gene: .
CDR3 length: 16
V gene: TRBV7-8
CDR3 protein: CASSLAGSLWDTEAFF
CDR3 DNA: TGTGCCAGCAGCTTAGCCGGATCGTTATGGGACACTGAAGCTTTCTTT

clone size: few
J gene: TRBJ2-7
D gene: .
CDR3 length: 15
V gene: TRBV30
CDR3 protein: CAWSVLPRGDSEQYF
CDR3 DNA: TGTGCCTGGAGTGTACTTCCAAGGGGGGATTCCGAGCAGTACTTC

clone size: .
J gene: TRBJ2-3
D gene: TRBD2
CDR3 length: 16
V gene: TRBV6-5
CDR3 protein: CASSYSLAGRGDTQYF
CDR3 DNA: TGTGCCAGCAGTTACTCTTTAGCGGGACGGGGAGATACGCAGTATTTT

clone size: .
J gene: TRBJ1-1
D gene: .
CDR3 length: 13
V gene: TRBV9
CDR3 protein: CASSPGGHAEAFF
CDR3 DNA: TGTGCCAGCAGCCCCGGGGGCCACGCTGAAGCTTTCTTT

clone size: .
J gene: TRBJ2-7
D gene: TRBD2
CDR3 length: 15
V gene: TRBV20-1
CDR3 protein: CSARVLAGGGYEQYF
CDR3 DNA: TGCAGTGCTAGAGTTCTAGCGGGAGGGGGGTACGAGCAGTACTTC

clone size: .
J gene: TRBJ2-3
D gene: TRBD2
CDR3 length: 16
V gene: TRBV9
CDR3 protein: CASSQLLADDTDTQYF
CDR3 DNA: TGTGCCAGCAGCCAATTGCTAGCGGACGACACAGATACGCAGTATTTT

clone size: .
J gene: TRBJ2-7
D gene: .
CDR3 length: 15
V gene: TRBV14
CDR3 protein: CASSHSPGTSYEQYF
CDR3 DNA: TGTGCCAGCAGCCACTCACCCGGGACATCCTACGAGCAGTACTTC

clone size: .
J gene: TRBJ2-7
D gene: .
CDR3 length: 15
V gene: TRBV7-9
CDR3 protein: CASSPLLWEDYEQYF
CDR3 DNA: TGTGCCAGCAGCCCCCTTTTGTGGGAGGACTACGAGCAGTACTTC

clone size: .
J gene: TRBJ2-3
D gene: .
CDR3 length: 14
V gene: TRBV24-1
CDR3 protein: CATSDLGGVDTQYF
CDR3 DNA: TGTGCCACCAGTGATCTTGGGGGTGTGGATACGCAGTATTTT

clone size: .
J gene: TRBJ2-7
D gene: .
CDR3 length: 14
V gene: TRBV12-3/TRBV12-4
CDR3 protein: CASSLLLATYEQYF
CDR3 DNA: TGTGCCAGCAGTTTGTTACTAGCCACCTACGAGCAGTACTTC

clone size: .
J gene: TRBJ2-3
D gene: .
CDR3 length: 16
V gene: TRBV4-3
CDR3 protein: CASSQDAPAVGDTQYF
CDR3 DNA: TGCGCCAGCAGCCAAGATGCGCCAGCCGTCGGGGATACGCAGTATTTT

clone size: .
J gene: TRBJ1-5
D gene: .
CDR3 length: 14
V gene: TRBV11-2
CDR3 protein: CASSPEGRNQPQHF
CDR3 DNA: TGTGCCAGCAGCCCAGAGGGTCGTAATCAGCCCCAGCATTTT

clone size: .
J gene: TRBJ2-7
D gene: .
CDR3 length: 13
V gene: TRBV5-1
CDR3 protein: CASAGQSSYEQYF
CDR3 DNA: TGCGCCAGCGCGGGACAGAGCTCCTACGAGCAGTACTTC

clone size: .
J gene: TRBJ1-1
D gene: .
CDR3 length: 15
V gene: TRBV19
CDR3 protein: CASRGGTPENTEAFF
CDR3 DNA: TGTGCCAGTAGGGGAGGGACACCGGAGAACACTGAAGCTTTCTTT

clone size: .
J gene: TRBJ1-2
D gene: TRBD1
CDR3 length: 15
V gene: TRBV29-1
CDR3 protein: CSVVRPGGINYGYTF
CDR3 DNA: TGCAGCGTTGTTCGGCCAGGGGGCATCAACTATGGCTACACCTTC

clone size: .
J gene: TRBJ2-7
D gene: TRBD2
CDR3 length: 13
V gene: TRBV29-1
CDR3 protein: CSVEAGVSYEQYF
CDR3 DNA: TGCAGCGTTGAGGCGGGAGTCTCCTACGAGCAGTACTTC

clone size: .
J gene: TRBJ1-2
D gene: .
CDR3 length: 13
V gene: TRBV9
CDR3 protein: CASSQEGFYGYTF
CDR3 DNA: TGTGCCAGCAGCCAGGAGGGGTTCTATGGCTACACCTTC

clone size: .
J gene: TRBJ2-1
D gene: .
CDR3 length: 14
V gene: TRBV23-1
CDR3 protein: CASSQWGDNNEQFF
CDR3 DNA: TGCGCCAGCAGTCAATGGGGGGACAACAATGAGCAGTTCTTC

clone size: .
J gene: TRBJ2-1
D gene: .
CDR3 length: 14
V gene: TRBV9
CDR3 protein: CASSGVGAYNEQFF
CDR3 DNA: TGTGCCAGCAGCGGTGTGGGGGCCTACAATGAGCAGTTCTTC

clone size: .
J gene: TRBJ1-1
D gene: .
CDR3 length: 13
V gene: TRBV19
CDR3 protein: CATRPGRNTEAFF
CDR3 DNA: TGTGCCACAAGGCCAGGGAGGAACACTGAAGCTTTCTTT

clone size: .
J gene: TRBJ2-7
D gene: TRBD2
CDR3 length: 15
V gene: TRBV4-1
CDR3 protein: CASSQDRGGTYEQYF
CDR3 DNA: TGCGCCAGCAGCCAAGACCGGGGGGGAACCTACGAGCAGTACTTC

clone size: few
J gene: TRBJ2-7
D gene: TRBD2
CDR3 length: 16
V gene: TRBV7-9
CDR3 protein: CASSLDGTSGRGEQYF
CDR3 DNA: TGTGCCAGCAGCTTAGACGGGACTAGCGGGAGAGGGGAGCAGTACTTC

clone size: .
J gene: TRBJ2-7
D gene: .
CDR3 length: 14
V gene: TRBV7-9
CDR3 protein: CASGRTGGRDEQYF
CDR3 DNA: TGTGCCAGCGGGAGGACAGGCGGACGGGACGAGCAGTACTTC

clone size: .
J gene: TRBJ1-2
D gene: TRBD1
CDR3 length: 14
V gene: TRBV19
CDR3 protein: CASTPGQGLDGYTF
CDR3 DNA: TGTGCCAGTACCCCGGGACAGGGTCTGGACGGCTACACCTTC

clone size: .
J gene: TRBJ2-7
D gene: .
CDR3 length: 16
V gene: TRBV4-2
CDR3 protein: CASSQEDISSPYEQYF
CDR3 DNA: TGTGCCAGCAGCCAAGAGGATATCTCTTCACCCTACGAGCAGTACTTC

clone size: .
J gene: TRBJ2-3
D gene: .
CDR3 length: 16
V gene: TRBV7-7
CDR3 protein: CASSLSTGRFTDTQYF
CDR3 DNA: TGTGCTAGCAGCTTATCGACAGGAAGGTTCACAGATACGCAGTATTTT